This T cell receptor beta chain came from a study of Graves' ophthalmopathy and Graves' hyperthyroidism. This clonotype turned up a few times. V was shortened by 8 bases and J by 14 bases, with 27 bases between the two germline ends. Germline-derived CDR1 and CDR2 are SNHLY and FYNNEI. The CDR3 has 14 residues. The authors amplified TCR beta CDR3 regions, and they did so from RNA transcripts for repertoire sequencing. The first round was an RT-PCR with HTBI primers, and the second round was a multiplex PCR. Via MiXCR, TCRdb re-called the multiplex PCR reads, giving one row per CDR3 protein. The profile covers 1 million to 1.3 million distinct CDR3 sequences, with about 40% appearing a single time and more than 9.5% taken by the ten largest.

The TCR sequence derives from an adult man with Graves' hyperthyroidism. The sequenced sample consisted of peripheral blood or thyroid tissue (not recorded which). The V and J genes are TRBV2 and TRBJ1-1; D remains ambiguous. The CDR3 loop is CASHERAGGDEQFF. The CDR3 bases are TGTGCCAGCCATGAACGAGCGGGAGGCGATGAGCAGTTCTTT. Using reference TRBV2 and TRBJ1-1 for the parts outside the CDR3, the full variable domain is EPEVTQTPSHQVTQMGQEVILRCVPISNHLYFYWYRQILGQKVEFLVSFYNNEISEKSEIFDDQFSVERPDGSNFTLKIRSTKLEDSAMYFCASHERAGGDEQFFGQGTRLTVV.